The present T cell receptor (beta chain) was sequenced within a study of blood T cell repertoires in COVID-19 (dated by TCRdb to the early 2020s). For context, the study as a whole: Samples from collaborators originated in the United States, Italy and Spain and spanned both the acute and convalescent phases of COVID-19. Where available, HLA class I and class II types were obtained from metadata supplied by the sample provider rather than from assay-based typing. Samples came from the ongoing ImmuneRACE study (first 160 participants) plus 1,254 subjects from 6 global collaborators. Sample metadata almost always included a de-identified subject ID, COVID-19 status, age in years and sex. The prospective study material was composed of cDNA or gDNA derived from T cells, B-cell-depleted T cells, or PBMCs. The repertoires were released in a freely available public database intended as a resource for research on the immune response to SARS-CoV-2. The dataset comprised deeply sampled blood TCRbeta repertoires from subjects exposed to, actively infected with, or recovered from COVID-19. Results and caveats for the whole study, not just this receptor: The quantity of clinical and demographic metadata differed by source and by participant and was supplied without curation.

Sequences LGHNA (CDR1) and YNFKEQ (CDR2) are obtained from the germline V gene. V is reduced by 0 bases and J by 6 bases, leaving a spacing of 9 bases between them. From the cysteine up to the phenylalanine, the CDR3 has a length of 14 residues. The read is trimmed to its CDR3 DNA, 42 bases read in frame from base 1. This clone was observed once. Its antigen specificity is not known. No much larger clone is present one base from it, and per-base qualities are unavailable. TCRbeta CDR3 regions were amplified from genomic DNA using the immunoSEQ Assay, a bias-controlled multiplex PCR. From the authors' description of their analysis: The number of nucleated cells in each sample was estimated from the amplification of reference gene primers within the assay. Sequence reads were collapsed and filtered to measure the absolute abundance of every unique TCRbeta CDR3 rearrangement. Productive Simpson clonality was computed per sample as the square root of Simpson's diversity index over productive rearrangements. This is the immuneACCESS table as TCRdb keeps it, with only in-frame sequences that have V and J called. A part of the clones is gone; compared with another copy, unresolved V genes explain less than half, and the rest is unexplained. V and J calls plus clone size are reproduced from that table; the DNA served to infer D and trimming. Within this sample are a few hundred thousand clones, with approximately 89% of them counted one time only. Around 4% of the sample is held by the ten biggest clonotypes.

In Seattle, one collaborating source enrolled patients while the infection was active and tracked those patients longitudinally over the course of disease. Each collaborating institution followed its own protocols to collect whole blood in K2EDTA tubes. For TCRbeta analysis, collaborators shipped samples in one of three forms: frozen whole blood, isolated PBMCs, or DNA extracted from either of those sample types. The source is a woman in her sixties with COVID-19, enrolled during active disease. Sequenced input: peripheral blood. The sequence links TRBV4-2 to TRBJ2-1, with the D gene call left open. The CDR3 corresponds to CASSQDGAFNEQFF. The nucleotide sequence is given as TGTGCCAGCAGCCAAGATGGAGCTTTCAATGAGCAGTTCTTC.